This T cell receptor beta chain was obtained from a study of cytotoxic CD8 clonotypes in ibrutinib-treated CLL. Study conclusions and caveats: Public clonotypes, an uncommon group, contracted or remained stable on treatment. Clonality (at baseline) was higher than in age-matched healthy donors and tracked circulating CD8+ T-cell counts. Collection times varied between progressing and sustained-remission patients.

Assay: immunoSEQ multiplex PCR; the TCRdb copy retains only in-frame clones and omits some. The sample yields about 68,000 clones, roughly 72% seen once. Remarks on this clone: Antigen specificity is unknown.

Specimen: PBMCs, collected after 12 months of ibrutinib treatment. The source is a human donor with chronic lymphocytic leukemia.

CDR3 nucleotides: TGTGCCGGAGGGACAGGGGGTCTCGGGGAGCAGTACTTC. Protein product: CAGGTGGLGEQYF. The V and J genes are TRBV2 and TRBJ2-7, with 11 bases lining up with TRBD1. Germline CDR1 and CDR2: SNHLY and FYNNEI. V trimming: 11 bases; J trimming: 7 bases; junction bases outside the gene matches: 10. This CDR3 region has 13 residues.